A single sample is the source of the 20 T cell receptor beta chains below, sequenced in a study of blood T cell repertoires in COVID-19. This table comes from immunoSEQ multiplex PCR, and its TCRdb copy is limited to in-frame clones, with some not included. The repertoire holds approximately 200,000 clones, with roughly four fifths as singletons. Sequencing was done on a sample of peripheral blood. The source of these receptors is a woman in her 30s with acute or convalescent COVID-19.

Only a few counts were recorded for this clone. The chain combines TRBV4-1 with TRBJ2-7; 9 bases fit TRBD1. Germline V gives CDR1 MGHRA, CDR2 YSYEKL. V dropped 1 base and J dropped 2; count of bases not matched to a gene: 6. This CDR3 contains 16 residues. The CDR3 is CASSQAPGQGAYEQYF. The CDR3 region has the DNA TGCGCCAGCAGCCAAGCCCCGGGACAGGGTGCCTACGAGCAGTACTTC.

Worth noting for this clone: Different DNA sequences within this sample yield the same CDR3. The chain employs TRBV28 and TRBJ1-5; D perhaps matches TRBD1 (5 bases). CDR1 is MDHEN and CDR2 is SYDVKM in the germline V gene. The V and J ends lost 5 bases and 1 base respectively, with 15 bases between them. The CDR3 spans 16 residues. The chain's CDR3 is CASSPTRVLSNQPQHF. Here the CDR3 DNA reads TGTGCCAGCAGTCCAACCAGGGTATTAAGCAATCAGCCCCAGCATTTT. Variable domain in full (rest from reference TRBV28 and TRBJ1-5): DVKVTQSSRYLVKRTGEKVFLECVQDMDHENMFWYRQDPGLGLRLIYFSYDVKMKEKGDIPEGYSVSREKKERFSLILESASTNQTSMYLCASSPTRVLSNQPQHFGDGTRLSIL.

The J gene is TRBJ1-6, the V gene TRBV25-1; D not resolved. Germline CDR1 MGHDK, CDR2 SYGVNS. CDR3 size: 15 residues. The V end lost 3 bases, the J end lost 6 bases, and 12 bases lay between the germline ends. The CDR3 loop reads CASSDLDQVNSPLHF. CDR3 in DNA: TGTGCCAGCAGTGACCTCGATCAGGTTAATTCACCCCTCCACTTT.

V gene TRBV12-3 or TRBV12-4 combines with J gene TRBJ2-7; TRBD1 aligns across 10 bases. The V and J ends lost 3 bases and 6 bases, in that order; junction bases with no gene match: 2. The CDR3 has 13 amino acids. CDR3 coding DNA: TGTGCCAGCAGTTTTAGGACAGGGGGCGAGCAGTACTTC. This sequence encodes CASSFRTGGEQYF.

The J gene is TRBJ1-5, the V gene TRBV6-5; unclear D gene. The ends were cut back, 7 bases at V and 2 bases at J, with 15 bases in the middle. The CDR3 runs 15 residues. CDR1 MNHEY and CDR2 SVGAGI come from the germline V gene. The CDR3 protein is CASTRRELGNQPQHF. CDR3 coding DNA: TGTGCCAGCACCAGAAGGGAGTTGGGCAATCAGCCCCAGCATTTT.

The chain uses TRBV12-3 or TRBV12-4 and TRBJ1-2; a weak D match, TRBD1 (5 bases). V lost 6 bases and J 4 bases, leaving 12 bases between the germline ends. This CDR3 comprises 13 residues. The CDR3 DNA reads as TGTGCCAGCAGCCCTGGGGCAGGCTATGGCTACACCTTC. Its translation is CASSPGAGYGYTF.

The chain is built from TRBV28 and TRBJ2-5, with 10 bases fitting TRBD1. With 3 bases clipped from V and 4 bases from J, the junction kept 5 bases outside the gene matches. The CDR3 totals 15 residues. CDR1 and CDR2 from the germline V gene are MDHEN and SYDVKM. The CDR3, as DNA: TGTGCCAGCAGTTTCGGGACAGGGGTAGGAGAGACCCAGTACTTC. It yields the protein CASSFGTGVGETQYF.

Only a few counts were recorded for this clone. This chain uses TRBV4-1 with TRBJ1-5, with D possibly matching TRBD1 (5 bases). V was trimmed by 1 base and J by 4 bases, leaving 5 bases between them. Germline V CDR1 and CDR2: MGHRA, YSYEKL. This CDR3 region has 13 residues. The CDR3 DNA reads TGCGCCAGCAGCCAAGCAGGGAATCAGCCCCAGCATTTT. It is translated as CASSQAGNQPQHF.

This chain uses TRBV5-5 with TRBJ1-5; no firm D call. V gave up 0 bases and J gave up 0 bases, with 4 bases separating them. CDR1 and CDR2 (germline): SGHKS, YYEKEE (reference sequence). The CDR3 spans 14 residues. CDR3 bases: TGTGCCAGCAGCTTGGGAGCTAGCAATCAGCCCCAGCATTTT. Translating it yields CASSLGASNQPQHF.

The chain employs TRBV28 and TRBJ2-5, with D possibly being TRBD1 (5 bases). Per the germline V gene, CDR1 is MDHEN and CDR2 is SYDVKM. This CDR3 has 14 amino acids. The ends were cut back, 8 bases at V and 2 bases at J, with 15 bases in the middle. CDR3 DNA: TGTGCCAGCCAACCAGGGTTTAGACAAGAGACCCAGTACTTC. Encoded protein: CASQPGFRQETQYF.

This chain links TRBV11-2 with TRBJ1-3; D remains unclear. With 3 bases removed from V and 9 bases from J, the gap between germline ends came to 6 bases. The CDR3 covers 11 residues. In germline, CDR1 is SGHAT, CDR2 FQNNGV. CDR3 amino acids: CASSLGGTIYF. The CDR3 nucleotides are TGTGCCAGCAGCTTGGGAGGCACCATATATTTT. The variable domain in full, completed from reference TRBV11-2 and TRBJ1-3, reads EAGVAQSPRYKIIEKRQSVAFWCNPISGHATLYWYQQILGQGPKLLIQFQNNGVVDDSQLPKDRFSAERLKGVDSTLKIQPAKLEDSAVYLCASSLGGTIYFGEGSWLTVV.

The V gene is TRBV23-1, the J gene TRBJ1-4; the match to TRBD1 covers 8 bases. TRBV23-1 is an ORF, with its function uncertain. Unmatched junction bases numbered 6, after V lost 4 bases and J lost 2 bases. The CDR3 has 16 residues. DNA of the CDR3: TGCGCCAGCAGTCCGCGCGGACAGGGCACTAATGAAAAACTGTTTTTT. It specifies CASSPRGQGTNEKLFF.

This clone was counted a single time. The chain couples TRBV11-2 to TRBJ2-5; TRBD1 matches 7 bases. V gave up 5 bases and J gave up 0 bases; unmatched junction bases: 9. From germline, CDR1 is SGHAT and CDR2 FQNNGV. CDR3 length equals 16 residues. CDR3 sequence reads: CASSRTGTVYQETQYF. The CDR3 DNA is TGTGCCAGCAGCCGAACCGGGACAGTGTACCAAGAGACCCAGTACTTC. Full variable domain (rest looked up from reference TRBV11-2 and TRBJ2-5): EAGVAQSPRYKIIEKRQSVAFWCNPISGHATLYWYQQILGQGPKLLIQFQNNGVVDDSQLPKDRFSAERLKGVDSTLKIQPAKLEDSAVYLCASSRTGTVYQETQYFGPGTRLLVL.

The chain links TRBV5-1 to TRBJ2-2, with TRBD2 identical over 7 bases. CDR1 and CDR2 from the germline V gene are SGHRS and YFSETQ. CDR3 size: 16 residues. J was trimmed by 0 bases and V by 5 bases; bases with no gene match: 7. As DNA, the CDR3 is TGCGCCAGCAGGGCAATAGCGGGCTCGAACACCGGGGAGCTGTTTTTT. This gives the protein CASRAIAGSNTGELFF.

V gene TRBV11-3 combines with J gene TRBJ1-6; D gene uncertain. Trimming pared 4 bases from V and 7 bases from J, leaving 8 bases between. The CDR3 is made up of 13 amino acids. The germline CDR1 and CDR2 sequences are SGHNT and YENEEA. Here the CDR3 DNA reads TGTGCCAGCAGCTCCCGTCTAAATTCACCCCTCCACTTT. It is translated as CASSSRLNSPLHF.

The rearrangement joins TRBV4-1 to TRBJ2-1, with D possibly being TRBD2 (5 bases). The germline V gene has CDR1 MGHRA and CDR2 YSYEKL. The V end lost 0 bases, the J end lost 8 bases, and 5 bases lay between the germline ends. The CDR3 loop spans 12 amino acids. The DNA of the CDR3 is TGCGCCAGCAGCCAAGACGGGGATGAGCAGTTCTTC. This encodes CASSQDGDEQFF.

V and J are TRBV28 and TRBJ2-2; the D gene is possibly TRBD1 (6 bases). This CDR3 comprises 14 residues. V lost 6 bases, J lost 1 base, and 9 bases lay in between. In germline, CDR1 is MDHEN, CDR2 SYDVKM. The CDR3 sequence: CASRGQVNTGELFF. In DNA form, the CDR3 reads TGTGCCAGCAGGGGACAAGTGAACACCGGGGAGCTGTTTTTT.

The rearrangement uses TRBV30 and TRBJ1-2; TRBD1 agrees at 9 bases. CDR3 length: 14 amino acids. The germline gives CDR1 GTSNPN, CDR2 SVGIG (reference sequence). Trimming at V came to 1 base and at J to 8 bases, leaving 8 bases not matched to a gene. The CDR3 nucleotides read TGTGCCTGGAGTGCAGGGACAGGGCCTTACGGCTACACCTTC. Translated, it gives CAWSAGTGPYGYTF.

The CDR3 is CASRASGSGNQPQHF. The CDR3 nucleotides read TGTGCCAGCAGGGCAAGTGGCAGCGGCAATCAGCCCCAGCATTTT. The J gene is TRBJ1-5, the V gene TRBV6-5, with unresolved D. The length of the CDR3 is 15 residues. The V end lost 6 bases, the J end lost 2 bases, and 14 bases lay between the germline ends. CDR1 is MNHEY, CDR2 SVGAGI, per germline.

CDR3 nucleotide sequence: TGTGCCAGCAGGGGGGACAGGGGGACGCTATATTTT. It specifies CASRGDRGTLYF. This sequence joins TRBV7-6 and TRBJ1-3, with 11 bases identical to TRBD1. Trimming removed 6 bases from V and 14 bases from J; junction bases left unmatched: 6. CDR3 length equals 12 residues. CDR1 is SGHVS and CDR2 is FNYEAQ in the germline V gene.